This is a list of T cell receptor beta chains from one sample in a study of blood T cell repertoires in COVID-19. The repertoire was sequenced with immunoSEQ multiplex PCR; TCRdb's copy has only in-frame clones and lacks some. This table holds some 300,000 clones, 90% found once. Sequencing input: peripheral blood. These receptor sequences come from a middle-aged woman with COVID-19, enrolled during active disease. The CDR3 runs from the conserved cysteine through the conserved F or W. D genes are given only for firm matches. Clone size, where shown, is once, few, many, or a class for clones that have expanded.

>-|TRBJ1-1|TRBV27|-
CASSAGLAEAFF
TGTGCCAGCAGTGCGGGGCTCGCTGAAGCTTTCTTT
>TRBD1|TRBJ2-7|TRBV4-2|-
CASSRRQGASYEQYF
TGTGCCAGCAGCCGCCGACAGGGGGCATCCTACGAGCAGTACTTC
>-|TRBJ2-3|TRBV7-2|-
CASRSSTDTQYF
TGTGCCAGCAGATCTAGCACAGATACGCAGTATTTT
>-|TRBJ2-7|TRBV5-5|-
CASSQAAVSLVNYEQYF
TGTGCCAGCAGCCAGGCAGCCGTCTCTCTTGTTAACTACGAGCAGTACTTC
>TRBD2|TRBJ2-7|TRBV9|many
CASSTQPGLGDEQYF
TGTGCCAGCAGTACCCAACCGGGACTAGGGGACGAGCAGTACTTC
>TRBD1|TRBJ1-5|TRBV6-5|few
CASSSTGVQPQHF
TGTGCCAGCAGTTCGACAGGGGTTCAGCCCCAGCATTTT
>TRBD1|TRBJ1-4|TRBV7-9|-
CASSLEDRGQEKLFF
TGTGCCAGCAGCTTAGAGGACAGGGGGCAAGAAAAACTGTTTTTT
>-|TRBJ1-1|TRBV6-2/TRBV6-3|-
CASSDRANTEAFF
TGTGCCAGCAGCGACAGAGCGAACACTGAAGCTTTCTTT
>-|TRBJ1-5|TRBV27|-
CAKESTLKHF
TGTGCCAAAGAGTCTACCCTCAAGCATTTT
>-|TRBJ2-7|TRBV13|-
CASSPRGYEQYF
TGTGCCAGCAGCCCGCGGGGCTACGAGCAGTACTTC
>-|TRBJ2-4|TRBV5-4|-
CASSLAGGGGIQYF
TGTGCCAGCAGCTTGGCCGGGGGAGGAGGCATTCAGTACTTC
>TRBD2|TRBJ2-1|TRBV24-1|-
CAISDGTSGDHNEQFF
TGTGCCATCAGTGATGGGACTAGCGGGGATCACAATGAGCAGTTCTTC
>-|TRBJ2-3|TRBV5-1|-
CASSTRTGTDTQYF
TGCGCCAGCAGCACAAGGACAGGCACAGATACGCAGTATTTT
>-|TRBJ1-2|TRBV20-1|once
CSASSWGRAGDYGYTF
TGCAGTGCTAGTTCTTGGGGGCGTGCAGGGGATTATGGCTACACCTTC
>-|TRBJ1-5|TRBV13|few
CASSRGISNQPQHF
TGTGCCAGCAGCCGAGGGATTAGCAATCAGCCCCAGCATTTT
>-|TRBJ2-7|TRBV4-3|-
CASSQDLTVNEQYF
TGCGCCAGCAGCCAAGATTTGACAGTCAACGAGCAGTACTTC
>-|TRBJ2-7|TRBV5-1|-
CASSRGPRGENPYEQYF
TGCGCCAGCAGCCGAGGCCCTCGCGGGGAGAACCCCTACGAGCAGTACTTC
>-|TRBJ1-4|TRBV2|-
CASSEARWEKLFF
TGTGCCAGCAGTGAAGCGCGTTGGGAGAAACTGTTTTTT
>-|TRBJ1-4|TRBV30|-
CAWSVGGGGEKLFF
TGTGCCTGGAGTGTGGGAGGGGGGGGTGAAAAACTGTTTTTT
>-|TRBJ1-5|TRBV27|-
CASSPRTVSLSNQPQHF
TGTGCCAGCAGTCCCCGGACAGTTTCCTTAAGCAATCAGCCCCAGCATTTT
>-|TRBJ1-3|TRBV5-5|once
CASSREGSSGNTIYF
TGTGCCAGCAGCCGGGAGGGGAGCTCTGGAAACACCATATATTTT
>TRBD2|TRBJ2-1|TRBV5-4|-
CASSPRLGEGGEQFF
TGTGCCAGCAGCCCCCGGCTCGGGGAGGGCGGTGAGCAGTTCTTC
>TRBD2|TRBJ2-3|TRBV20-1|-
CSASLTSGRPNTQYF
TGCAGTGCTAGTCTGACTAGCGGGAGGCCCAATACGCAGTATTTT
>TRBD2|TRBJ2-1|TRBV12-3/TRBV12-4|-
CASSRGGEQFF
TGTGCCAGCAGTCGGGGGGGCGAGCAGTTCTTC
>-|TRBJ2-5|TRBV29-1|-
CSVGGAEETQYF
TGCAGCGTTGGTGGGGCCGAAGAGACCCAGTACTTC
>TRBD1|TRBJ1-2|TRBV6-5|-
CASVKGARGYGYTF
TGTGCCAGCGTAAAGGGGGCGAGGGGCTATGGCTACACCTTC
>TRBD2|TRBJ2-5|TRBV11-2|few
CASSLGLAGGRETQYF
TGTGCCAGCAGCCTGGGACTAGCGGGAGGCAGAGAGACCCAGTACTTC
>-|TRBJ1-5|TRBV19|few
CASPTIRSRGNQPQHF
TGTGCCAGTCCAACTATCCGATCCAGGGGCAATCAGCCCCAGCATTTT
>-|TRBJ2-1|TRBV4-1|-
CASSQDRGSYNEQFF
TGCGCCAGCAGCCAAGACAGGGGCTCCTACAATGAGCAGTTCTTC
>-|TRBJ2-1|TRBV2|once
CASSSLERINEQFF
TGTGCCAGCAGTTCACTTGAGCGGATAAATGAGCAGTTCTTC
>TRBD1|TRBJ2-7|TRBV28|once
CASSLTGQGRSYEQYF
TGTGCCAGCAGTTTAACTGGACAGGGGCGTAGCTACGAGCAGTACTTC
>TRBD1|TRBJ2-1|TRBV4-1|once
CASSPDRGLVPLNNEQFF
TGCGCCAGCAGCCCGGACAGGGGGCTAGTCCCCTTGAACAATGAGCAGTTCTTC
>-|TRBJ2-7|TRBV28|-
CASSLQGYDYEQYF
TGTGCCAGCAGTTTACAGGGGTACGACTACGAGCAGTACTTC
>TRBD1|TRBJ2-7|TRBV27|-
CASSRDSPYEQYF
TGTGCCAGCAGTAGGGACAGCCCCTACGAGCAGTACTTC
>TRBD1|TRBJ1-2|TRBV19|once
CASSFPGQGSDGYTF
TGTGCCAGTAGTTTTCCGGGACAGGGAAGCGATGGCTACACCTTC
>TRBD1|TRBJ2-2|TRBV2|-
CASSVGTGGNTGELFF
TGTGCCAGCAGTGTAGGGACAGGGGGGAACACCGGGGAGCTGTTTTTT
>-|TRBJ1-4|TRBV5-1|-
CASSLGLNEKLFF
TGCGCCAGCAGCTTGGGGCTTAATGAAAAACTGTTTTTT
>TRBD1|TRBJ2-7|TRBV7-9|few
CASSLGDRIYEQYF
TGTGCCAGCAGCTTAGGGGACAGAATTTACGAGCAGTACTTC